The present TCR beta chain was sequenced within a study of T cell repertoires in cytomegalovirus infection. On the study more broadly: The public TCR beta signatures pointed to both CMV infection and matching HLA type.

Each CDR3 protein gets one entry after TCRdb re-called the reads with MiXCR. The sample holds around 200,000 distinct CDR3 sequences, 15% to 20% seen once. V was shortened by 0 bases and J by 7 bases, with 14 bases between the two germline ends. The CDR3 extends over 15 amino acids. Germline CDR1 SGHDN, CDR2 FVKESK. This receptor was taken from a human donor in good health (CMV status not recorded). Some clones in this sample may be carry-over from other donors' samples. The rearrangement links TRBV14 to TRBJ2-3; the D gene is possibly TRBD2 (6 bases). The sequencing sample was made of CD8+ T cells from PBMCs. The CDR3, as DNA: TGTGCCAGCAGCCAAGACCCCACGCTAGCGAATACGCAGTATTTT. Translated, it gives CASSQDPTLANTQYF.